The 20 T cell receptor beta chains given below trace back to one sample, sequenced in a study of CD8+ T cells in alopecia areata. The treatment here: oral pan-JAK inhibitor, 5-10 mg twice daily. Reverse transcription of extracted RNA yielded cDNA, which provided the sequencing template. Assay: immunoSEQ multiplex PCR; the TCRdb copy retains only in-frame clones and omits some. The sample holds approximately 160,000 clones, 50% to 65% seen once. The sample was CD4+ T cells sorted from blood, taken at week 24, from a patient treated with tofacitinib. All receptors derive from a human donor with alopecia areata.

The chain carries TRBV11-3 and TRBJ2-7; D might be TRBD2 (5 bases). The CDR3 is made up of 13 amino acids. With 5 bases removed from V and 6 bases from J, the gap between germline ends came to 14 bases. Germline V lookup: CDR1 SGHNT, CDR2 YENEEA. The CDR3 DNA is TGTGCCAGCAGCCCCTCGGGGTACTCCGAGCAGTACTTC. It specifies CASSPSGYSEQYF.

This chain uses TRBV2 with TRBJ2-3, with D possibly being TRBD2 (6 bases). Germline values: CDR1 SNHLY, CDR2 FYNNEI. This CDR3 comprises 13 residues. Trimming left V 7 bases short and J 5 bases short, with 13 bases between. The CDR3, as DNA: TGTGCCAGCATTCCGGGACTCCGAGATACGCAGTATTTT. Amino acids: CASIPGLRDTQYF.

CDR3 coding DNA: TGTGCCAGCAGTTTAGGGGACAGGAAGAATGAAAAACTGTTTTTT. Its translation: CASSLGDRKNEKLFF. The chain links TRBV9 to TRBJ1-4, with 8 bases that match TRBD1. This CDR3 region has 15 residues. V was clipped by 5 bases and J by 5 bases; unmatched bases: 8. Germline V gene lookup returns CDR1 SGDLS and CDR2 YYNGEE.

The V gene is TRBV7-2, the J gene TRBJ1-5, with 7 bases lining up with TRBD1. Trimming at V came to 6 bases and at J to 5 bases, leaving 10 bases not matched to a gene. This CDR3 comprises 15 residues. Germline V CDR1 and CDR2: SGHTA, FQGNSA. CDR3 protein: CASSQQGGLDQPQHF. CDR3 DNA sequence: TGTGCCAGCAGTCAGCAGGGGGGTCTCGATCAGCCCCAGCATTTT.

This sequence joins TRBV6-5 and TRBJ2-3; the match to TRBD1 covers 7 bases. With 7 bases clipped from V and 4 bases from J, the junction kept 11 bases outside the gene matches. The CDR3 has 15 residues. CDR1 is MNHEY, CDR2 SVGAGI, per germline. Here the CDR3 reads CASKPTGRKADTQYF. CDR3 bases: TGTGCCAGCAAACCGACAGGGAGAAAGGCAGATACGCAGTATTTT.

This sequence joins TRBV6-1 and TRBJ2-3; 9 bases align to TRBD2. The CDR3 runs to 16 residues. Trimming removed 2 bases from V and 7 bases from J; junction bases left unmatched: 10. Looked up from germline, CDR1 is MNHNS and CDR2 is SASEGT. DNA of the CDR3: TGTGCCAGCAGTGAAAGGGGAGCGGGGGGCGATTATACGCAGTATTTT. This translates into CASSERGAGGDYTQYF.

The chain couples TRBV29-1 to TRBJ2-6; 9 bases agree with TRBD1. The V gene's germline CDR1 is SQVTM and CDR2 ANQGSEA. The CDR3 extends over 17 amino acids. The ends lost 4 bases at V and 0 bases at J; junction bases unmatched: 7. This chain's CDR3 is CSVAAGTGSSGANVLTF. The CDR3 DNA sequence: TGCAGCGTTGCCGCCGGGACAGGGAGCTCTGGGGCCAACGTCCTGACTTTC.

For the CDR3, the DNA is TGTGCCAGCAGTGATCAGAGAAACTATGGCTACACCTTC. As protein: CASSDQRNYGYTF. The J gene is TRBJ1-2, the V gene TRBV2; D uncertain. The germline gives CDR1 SNHLY, CDR2 FYNNEI. Trimming pared 3 bases from V and 2 bases from J, leaving 7 bases between. The CDR3 sequence is 13 residues long.

The count of this clone is one. Other nucleotide sequences in the sample specify the same CDR3. The genes are TRBV2 and TRBJ2-1; D is unresolved. The germline gives CDR1 SNHLY, CDR2 FYNNEI. V lost 2 bases and J lost 7, with 6 bases in between. This CDR3 has 12 residues. The CDR3 here is CASSERANEQFF. DNA of the CDR3: TGTGCCAGCAGTGAACGGGCAAATGAGCAGTTCTTC.

CDR3: CSASVNEKLFF. CDR3 DNA sequence: TGCAGTGCTAGTGTAAATGAAAAACTGTTTTTT. V usage is TRBV20-1 and J usage is TRBJ1-4; no definite D call. The CDR3 loop spans 11 amino acids. V dropped 3 bases and J dropped 5 bases, with 4 bases sitting between them. Germline V CDR1 and CDR2: DFQATT, SNEGSKA (reference sequence).

This sequence joins TRBV5-6 and TRBJ2-6; no reliable D call. The germline V gene has CDR1 SGHDT and CDR2 YYEEEE. V was pared by 4 bases and J by 0 bases, with 8 bases between. This CDR3 has 15 residues. For the CDR3, the DNA is TGTGCCAGCAGCGCCGGATTCTCTGGGGCCAACGTCCTGACTTTC. It is translated as CASSAGFSGANVLTF.

Note on this clone: The same CDR3 can be traced to other DNA sequences in this sample. V and J are TRBV25-1 and TRBJ1-1; tentatively, D is TRBD1 (5 bases). CDR1 is MGHDK, CDR2 SYGVNS, per germline. The CDR3 spans 13 residues. Trimming cost V 4 bases and J 1 base, with 7 bases left between them. The CDR3 coding sequence is TGTGCCAGCAGTGTCACAGGGAACACTGAAGCTTTCTTT. It encodes CASSVTGNTEAFF. The entire variable domain, with the rest obtained from reference TRBV25-1 and TRBJ1-1, is as follows: EADIYQTPRYLVIGTGKKITLECSQTMGHDKMYWYQQDPGMELHLIHYSYGVNSTEKGDLSSESTVSRIRTEHFPLTLESARPSHTSQYLCASSVTGNTEAFFGQGTRLTVV.

The chain combines TRBV10-2 with TRBJ2-3; no clear D gene. With 2 bases removed from V and 3 bases from J, the gap between germline ends came to 3 bases. Germline CDR1 and CDR2: WSHSY and SAAADI. The CDR3 spans 12 residues. The CDR3, as DNA: TGCGCCAGCAGTGAGGGGACAGATACGCAGTATTTT. Protein product: CASSEGTDTQYF.

This rearrangement joins TRBV5-1 to TRBJ2-7; D unclear. Deletions cut 8 bases from V and 2 bases from J, with 14 bases between. Germline V lookup: CDR1 SGHRS, CDR2 YFSETQ. This CDR3 comprises 13 residues. CDR3 loop: CASSTLGTYEQYF. CDR3 sequence (DNA): TGCGCCAGTTCGACATTGGGGACCTACGAGCAGTACTTC.

V is TRBV6-6 and J is TRBJ2-7; D not certain. The germline V and J ends were trimmed by 0 bases and 1 base, with 10 bases remaining between them. Looked up from germline, CDR1 is MNHNY and CDR2 is SVGAGI (reference sequence). This CDR3 is 15 amino acids long. The CDR3 region is CASSYSGVGSYEQYF. For the CDR3, the DNA is TGTGCCAGCAGTTACTCTGGGGTAGGGTCCTACGAGCAGTACTTC.

This clone was seen a handful of times. V and J are TRBV7-3 and TRBJ2-3; D not resolved. V lost 0 bases and J lost 1, with 8 bases in between. Germline CDR1 and CDR2: SGHTA and FQGTGA. This CDR3 is built from 15 residues. This CDR3 reads CASSLTGQGTDTQYF. For the CDR3, the DNA is TGTGCCAGCAGCTTAACGGGCCAGGGCACAGATACGCAGTATTTT. The full variable domain, with the rest looked up from reference TRBV7-3 and TRBJ2-3, is GAGVSQTPSNKVTEKGKYVELRCDPISGHTALYWYRQSLGQGPEFLIYFQGTGAADDSGLPNDRFFAVRPEGSVSTLKIQRTERGDSAVYLCASSLTGQGTDTQYFGPGTRLTVL.

V is TRBV7-8 and J is TRBJ1-5, with 7 bases identical to TRBD1. Trimming cost V 5 bases and J 7 bases; bases outside gene matches: 17. Germline V gene lookup returns CDR1 SGHVS and CDR2 FQNEAQ. The CDR3 is 17 residues long. CDR3 bases: TGTGCCAGCAGCGAAACCCCCGGGACAGTCAATCGGCAGCCCCAGCATTTT. Encoded protein: CASSETPGTVNRQPQHF. Drawing the rest from reference TRBV7-8 and TRBJ1-5, the complete variable domain is GAGVSQSPRYKVAKRGQDVALRCDPISGHVSLFWYQQALGQGPEFLTYFQNEAQLDKSGLPSDRFFAERPEGSVSTLKIQRTQQEDSAVYLCASSETPGTVNRQPQHFGDGTRLSIL.

In its sample, this clone was seen a few times. The gene calls are TRBV29-1 and TRBJ2-5; tentative D call: TRBD1 (6 bases). Germline CDR1 and CDR2: SQVTM and ANQGSEA. Trimming took 3 bases from V and 2 from J, leaving 10 bases between them. This CDR3 spans 13 amino acids. The CDR3 here is CSVETGGQETQYF. In nucleotides, the CDR3 is TGCAGCGTTGAGACAGGAGGACAAGAGACCCAGTACTTC.

This clone was seen only a few times. The chain uses TRBV29-1 and TRBJ1-1; D might be TRBD1 (6 bases). CDR3 length: 14 amino acids. The germline CDR1 and CDR2 sequences are SQVTM and ANQGSEA. V lost 8 bases, J lost 1 base, and 17 bases lay in between. The CDR3 here is CSQRRTVGNTEAFF. CDR3 DNA sequence: TGCAGCCAACGCCGGACAGTCGGGAACACTGAAGCTTTCTTT.

The sample holds a few counts of this clone. The chain combines TRBV7-2 with TRBJ1-1; 8 bases match TRBD1. Germline V gives CDR1 SGHTA, CDR2 FQGNSA. The trim removed 5 bases at V and 4 bases at J, leaving 6 bases unmatched. This CDR3 is 14 amino acids long. The CDR3 reads CASSIQGVGTEAFF. The CDR3 coding sequence is TGTGCCAGCAGCATACAGGGGGTAGGCACTGAAGCTTTCTTT.